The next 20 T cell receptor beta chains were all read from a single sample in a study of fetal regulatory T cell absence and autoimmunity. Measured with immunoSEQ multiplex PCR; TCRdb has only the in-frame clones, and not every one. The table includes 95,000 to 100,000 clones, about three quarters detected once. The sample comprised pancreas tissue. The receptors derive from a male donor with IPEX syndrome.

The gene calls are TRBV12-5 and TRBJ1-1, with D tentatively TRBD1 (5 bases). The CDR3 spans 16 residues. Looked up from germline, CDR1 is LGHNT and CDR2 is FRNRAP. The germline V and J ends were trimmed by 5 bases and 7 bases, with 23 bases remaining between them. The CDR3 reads CASGLKPDSHGGEAFF. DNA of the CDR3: TGTGCTAGTGGTCTTAAACCGGACTCCCATGGGGGTGAAGCTTTCTTT. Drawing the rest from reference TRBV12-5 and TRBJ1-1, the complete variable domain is DARVTQTPRHKVTEMGQEVTMRCQPILGHNTVFWYRQTMMQGLELLAYFRNRAPLDDSGMPKDRFSAEMPDATLATLKIQPSEPRDSAVYFCASGLKPDSHGGEAFFGQGTRLTVV.

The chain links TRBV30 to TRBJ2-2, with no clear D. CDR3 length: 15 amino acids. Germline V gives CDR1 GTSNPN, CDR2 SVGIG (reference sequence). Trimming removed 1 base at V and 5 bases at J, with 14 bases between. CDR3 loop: CAWSDPGPGTGELFF. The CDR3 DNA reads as TGTGCCTGGAGTGATCCCGGGCCCGGTACCGGGGAGCTGTTTTTT.

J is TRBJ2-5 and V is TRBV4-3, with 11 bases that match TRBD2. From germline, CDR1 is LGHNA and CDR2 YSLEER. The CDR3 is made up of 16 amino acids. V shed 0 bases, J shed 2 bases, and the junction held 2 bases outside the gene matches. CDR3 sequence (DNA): TGCGCCAGCAGCCAAGATCTAGCGGGGGGACAAGAGACCCAGTACTTC. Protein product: CASSQDLAGGQETQYF.

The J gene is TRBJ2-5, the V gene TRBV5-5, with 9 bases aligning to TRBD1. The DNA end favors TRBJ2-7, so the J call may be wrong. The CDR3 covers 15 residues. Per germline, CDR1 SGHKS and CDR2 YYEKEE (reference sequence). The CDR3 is CASSLAGTGSYEQYF. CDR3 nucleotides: TGTGCCAGCAGCTTGGCCGGGACAGGGTCCTACGAGCAGTACTTC.

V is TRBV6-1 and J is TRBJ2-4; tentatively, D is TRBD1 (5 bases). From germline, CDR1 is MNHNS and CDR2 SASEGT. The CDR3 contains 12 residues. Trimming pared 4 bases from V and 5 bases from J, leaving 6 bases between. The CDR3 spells CASSVRENIQYF. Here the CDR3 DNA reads TGTGCCAGCAGTGTCAGGGAAAACATTCAGTACTTC.

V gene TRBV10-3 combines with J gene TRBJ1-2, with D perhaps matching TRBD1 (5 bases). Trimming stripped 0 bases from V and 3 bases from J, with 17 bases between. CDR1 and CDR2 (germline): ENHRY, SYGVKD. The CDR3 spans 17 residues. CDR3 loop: CAISESGGQGGYYGYTF. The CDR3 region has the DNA TGTGCCATCAGTGAGTCCGGTGGGCAGGGTGGATACTATGGCTACACCTTC.

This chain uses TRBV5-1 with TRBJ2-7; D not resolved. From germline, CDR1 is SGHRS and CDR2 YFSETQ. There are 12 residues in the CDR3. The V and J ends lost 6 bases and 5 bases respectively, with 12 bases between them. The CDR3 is CASKATDNEQYF. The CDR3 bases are TGCGCCAGCAAGGCTACCGATAACGAGCAGTACTTC. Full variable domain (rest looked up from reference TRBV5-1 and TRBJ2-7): KAGVTQTPRYLIKTRGQQVTLSCSPISGHRSVSWYQQTPGQGLQFLFEYFSETQRNKGNFPGRFSGRQFSNSRSEMNVSTLELGDSALYLCASKATDNEQYFGPGTRLTVT.

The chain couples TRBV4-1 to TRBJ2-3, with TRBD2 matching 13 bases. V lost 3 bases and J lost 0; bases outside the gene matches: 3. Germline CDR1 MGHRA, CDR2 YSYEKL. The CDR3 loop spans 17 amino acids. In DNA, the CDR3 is TGCGCCAGCAGCCAGGTACTAGCGGGAGGGAGCACAGATACGCAGTATTTT. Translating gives CASSQVLAGGSTDTQYF.

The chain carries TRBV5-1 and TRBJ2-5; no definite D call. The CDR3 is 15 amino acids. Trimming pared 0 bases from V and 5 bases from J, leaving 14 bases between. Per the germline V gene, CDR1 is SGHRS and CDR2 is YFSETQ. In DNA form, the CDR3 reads TGCGCCAGCAGCTTGGACCTTTGGGTGGGGGAGACCCAGTACTTC. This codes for CASSLDLWVGETQYF.

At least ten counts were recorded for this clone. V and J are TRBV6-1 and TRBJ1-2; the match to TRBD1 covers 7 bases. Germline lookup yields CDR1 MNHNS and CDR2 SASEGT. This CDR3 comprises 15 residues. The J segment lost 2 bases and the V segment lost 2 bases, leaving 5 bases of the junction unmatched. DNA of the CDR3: TGTGCCAGCAGTGAACCCGGGACAGCGAACTATGGCTACACCTTC. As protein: CASSEPGTANYGYTF.

As DNA, the CDR3 is TGTGCCAGCAGGTACGGGACTAGCGGGGGCTACGAGCAGTACTTC. Protein sequence: CASRYGTSGGYEQYF. The V call is TRBV6-5, the J call TRBJ2-7; 14 positions match TRBD2. The CDR3 has 15 amino acids. V lost 6 bases and J lost 3; bases outside the gene matches: 4. Looked up from germline, CDR1 is MNHEY and CDR2 is SVGAGI.

Here the CDR3 DNA reads TGTGCCAGCAGGTGGGATGAGCAGTTCTTC. It is translated as CASRWDEQFF. The chain carries TRBV2 and TRBJ2-1; unclear D gene. The V end lost 6 bases, the J end lost 8 bases, and 5 bases lay between the germline ends. The CDR3 extends over 10 amino acids. The V gene's germline CDR1 is SNHLY and CDR2 FYNNEI.

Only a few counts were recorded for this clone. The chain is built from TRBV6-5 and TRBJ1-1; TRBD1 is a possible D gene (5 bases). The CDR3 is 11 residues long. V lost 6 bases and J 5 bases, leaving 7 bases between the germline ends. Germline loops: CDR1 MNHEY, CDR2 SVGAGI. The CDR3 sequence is CASRWGTEAFF. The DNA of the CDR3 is TGTGCCAGCAGGTGGGGGACTGAAGCTTTCTTT.

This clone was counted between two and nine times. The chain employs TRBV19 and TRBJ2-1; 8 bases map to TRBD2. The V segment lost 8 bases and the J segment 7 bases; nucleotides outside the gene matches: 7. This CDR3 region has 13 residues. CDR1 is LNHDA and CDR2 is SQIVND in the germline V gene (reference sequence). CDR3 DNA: TGTGCCAGTGGGGTAGGGACTAGGAATGAGCAGTTCTTC. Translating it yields CASGVGTRNEQFF.

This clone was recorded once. CDR3 nucleotide sequence: TGTGCCACCAGCAGAGGGGGCGCAGCCACCGGGGAGCTGTTTTTT. It encodes CATSRGGAATGELFF. V gene TRBV15 combines with J gene TRBJ2-2; TRBD1 might be the D (5 bases). This CDR3 contains 15 residues. Germline V lookup: CDR1 LNHNV, CDR2 YYDKDF (reference sequence). Between the trimmed V and J ends, which lost 1 base and 4 bases, there was a span of 10 bases.

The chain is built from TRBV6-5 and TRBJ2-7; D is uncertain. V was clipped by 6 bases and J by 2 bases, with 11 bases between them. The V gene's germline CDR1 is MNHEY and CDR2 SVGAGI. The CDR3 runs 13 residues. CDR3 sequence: CASRPGPAYEQYF. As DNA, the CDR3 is TGTGCCAGCAGGCCCGGACCCGCCTACGAGCAGTACTTC.

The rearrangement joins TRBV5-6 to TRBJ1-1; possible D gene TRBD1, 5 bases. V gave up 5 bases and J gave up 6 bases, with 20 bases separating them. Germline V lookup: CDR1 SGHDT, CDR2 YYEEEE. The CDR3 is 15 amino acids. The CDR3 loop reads CASSLSDRFGAEAFF. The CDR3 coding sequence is TGTGCCAGCAGTTTATCCGACAGATTTGGCGCTGAAGCTTTCTTT.

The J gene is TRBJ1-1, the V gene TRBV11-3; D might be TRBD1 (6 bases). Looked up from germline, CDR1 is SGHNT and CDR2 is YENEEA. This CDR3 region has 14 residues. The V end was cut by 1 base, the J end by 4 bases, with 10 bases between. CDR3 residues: CASSLGGLGTEAFF. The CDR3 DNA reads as TGTGCCAGCAGCTTAGGGGGGCTGGGCACTGAAGCTTTCTTT.

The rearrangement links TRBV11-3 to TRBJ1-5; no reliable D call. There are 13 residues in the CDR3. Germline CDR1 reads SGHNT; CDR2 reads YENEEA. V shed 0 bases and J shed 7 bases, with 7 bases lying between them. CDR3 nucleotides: TGTGCCAGCAGCTTAGAGTGCAGGCAGCCCCAGCATTTT. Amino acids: CASSLECRQPQHF.

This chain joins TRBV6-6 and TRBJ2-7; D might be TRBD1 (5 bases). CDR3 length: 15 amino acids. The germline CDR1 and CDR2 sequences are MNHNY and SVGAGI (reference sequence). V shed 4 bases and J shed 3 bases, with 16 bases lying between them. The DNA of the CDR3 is TGTGCCAGCAGTTCCCCGCAGGGCTTATTCTACGAGCAGTACTTC. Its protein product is CASSSPQGLFYEQYF.